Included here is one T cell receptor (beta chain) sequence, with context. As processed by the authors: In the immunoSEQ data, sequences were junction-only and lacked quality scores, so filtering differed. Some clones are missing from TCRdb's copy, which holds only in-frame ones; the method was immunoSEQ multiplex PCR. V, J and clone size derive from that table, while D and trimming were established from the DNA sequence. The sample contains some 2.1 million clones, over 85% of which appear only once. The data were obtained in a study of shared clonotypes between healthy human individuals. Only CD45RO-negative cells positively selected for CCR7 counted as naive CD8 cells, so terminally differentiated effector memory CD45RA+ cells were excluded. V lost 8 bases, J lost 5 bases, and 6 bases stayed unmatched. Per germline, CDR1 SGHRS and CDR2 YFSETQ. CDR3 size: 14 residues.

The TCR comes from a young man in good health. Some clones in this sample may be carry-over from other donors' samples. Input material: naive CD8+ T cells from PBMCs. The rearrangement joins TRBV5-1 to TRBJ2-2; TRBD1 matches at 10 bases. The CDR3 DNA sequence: TGCGCCAGTAGGGACAGGGGCGAAACCGGGGAGCTGTTTTTT. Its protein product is CASRDRGETGELFF.